This T cell receptor (beta chain) was sequenced during a study of Ad26.COV2.S vaccination and SARS-CoV-2 variants. General study findings and limits: Recipients given vaccine exceeded placebo recipients in spike-specific TCR breadth.

Comment on this clone: What it binds is unknown.

The repertoire was sequenced with immunoSEQ multiplex PCR; TCRdb's copy has only in-frame clones and lacks some. The sample shows approximately 460,000 clones, 89% of them seen only once. Indicated treatment: around 19 received Ad26.COV2.S at low or high dose, single or two shots; about five received placebo; per-sample allocation not given. Sampling was done on day 63 after the first vaccine or placebo injection. The germline gives CDR1 MDHEN, CDR2 SYDVKM. Trimming took off 6 bases at V and 5 bases at J, with 13 bases between the two ends. The CDR3 spans 13 residues. The sample was peripheral blood, taken in a trial of Ad26.COV2.S vaccine versus placebo. The J gene is TRBJ1-2, the V gene TRBV28; D perhaps matches TRBD1 (5 bases). This receptor was obtained from a person aged 18-60 years who received the Ad26.COV2.S COVID-19 vaccine or a placebo. The CDR3 protein is CASRPGTEYGYTF. The DNA for the CDR3 is TGTGCCAGCAGACCCGGGACGGAATATGGCTACACCTTC.